The sequence of this T cell receptor beta chain was determined in a study of T cell responses to AZD1222 COVID-19 vaccine. Study conclusions and caveats: Donors were largely white British and mainly female; clonal diversity was possibly underestimated. Researchers report vaccine-associated CD4 TCRs spanning spike, with dominance at 160-218 and 743-854. The peak T cell response came first, and repertoires were sampled only after it. Spike-specific TCR repertoires showed rising breadth and depth after two AZD1222 doses.

This clone was counted once. Its antigen is unidentified. V shed 3 bases and J shed 0 bases, with 15 bases lying between them. The germline CDR1 and CDR2 sequences are SEHNR and FQNEAQ (reference sequence). The CDR3 spans 17 residues. TCRdb's copy holds only in-frame clones and misses some; the assay was immunoSEQ multiplex PCR. The sample shows 66,000 or so clones, roughly 87% of them seen only once. The sequence was collected from an adult in good health. Material: peripheral blood, obtained on day 0 of AZD1222 vaccination. The chain employs TRBV7-9 and TRBJ1-5; D is ambiguous. CDR3 bases: TGTGCCAGCAGCTTCGTTTCTGCCGTTAATAGCAATCAGCCCCAGCATTTT. Its protein is CASSFVSAVNSNQPQHF.